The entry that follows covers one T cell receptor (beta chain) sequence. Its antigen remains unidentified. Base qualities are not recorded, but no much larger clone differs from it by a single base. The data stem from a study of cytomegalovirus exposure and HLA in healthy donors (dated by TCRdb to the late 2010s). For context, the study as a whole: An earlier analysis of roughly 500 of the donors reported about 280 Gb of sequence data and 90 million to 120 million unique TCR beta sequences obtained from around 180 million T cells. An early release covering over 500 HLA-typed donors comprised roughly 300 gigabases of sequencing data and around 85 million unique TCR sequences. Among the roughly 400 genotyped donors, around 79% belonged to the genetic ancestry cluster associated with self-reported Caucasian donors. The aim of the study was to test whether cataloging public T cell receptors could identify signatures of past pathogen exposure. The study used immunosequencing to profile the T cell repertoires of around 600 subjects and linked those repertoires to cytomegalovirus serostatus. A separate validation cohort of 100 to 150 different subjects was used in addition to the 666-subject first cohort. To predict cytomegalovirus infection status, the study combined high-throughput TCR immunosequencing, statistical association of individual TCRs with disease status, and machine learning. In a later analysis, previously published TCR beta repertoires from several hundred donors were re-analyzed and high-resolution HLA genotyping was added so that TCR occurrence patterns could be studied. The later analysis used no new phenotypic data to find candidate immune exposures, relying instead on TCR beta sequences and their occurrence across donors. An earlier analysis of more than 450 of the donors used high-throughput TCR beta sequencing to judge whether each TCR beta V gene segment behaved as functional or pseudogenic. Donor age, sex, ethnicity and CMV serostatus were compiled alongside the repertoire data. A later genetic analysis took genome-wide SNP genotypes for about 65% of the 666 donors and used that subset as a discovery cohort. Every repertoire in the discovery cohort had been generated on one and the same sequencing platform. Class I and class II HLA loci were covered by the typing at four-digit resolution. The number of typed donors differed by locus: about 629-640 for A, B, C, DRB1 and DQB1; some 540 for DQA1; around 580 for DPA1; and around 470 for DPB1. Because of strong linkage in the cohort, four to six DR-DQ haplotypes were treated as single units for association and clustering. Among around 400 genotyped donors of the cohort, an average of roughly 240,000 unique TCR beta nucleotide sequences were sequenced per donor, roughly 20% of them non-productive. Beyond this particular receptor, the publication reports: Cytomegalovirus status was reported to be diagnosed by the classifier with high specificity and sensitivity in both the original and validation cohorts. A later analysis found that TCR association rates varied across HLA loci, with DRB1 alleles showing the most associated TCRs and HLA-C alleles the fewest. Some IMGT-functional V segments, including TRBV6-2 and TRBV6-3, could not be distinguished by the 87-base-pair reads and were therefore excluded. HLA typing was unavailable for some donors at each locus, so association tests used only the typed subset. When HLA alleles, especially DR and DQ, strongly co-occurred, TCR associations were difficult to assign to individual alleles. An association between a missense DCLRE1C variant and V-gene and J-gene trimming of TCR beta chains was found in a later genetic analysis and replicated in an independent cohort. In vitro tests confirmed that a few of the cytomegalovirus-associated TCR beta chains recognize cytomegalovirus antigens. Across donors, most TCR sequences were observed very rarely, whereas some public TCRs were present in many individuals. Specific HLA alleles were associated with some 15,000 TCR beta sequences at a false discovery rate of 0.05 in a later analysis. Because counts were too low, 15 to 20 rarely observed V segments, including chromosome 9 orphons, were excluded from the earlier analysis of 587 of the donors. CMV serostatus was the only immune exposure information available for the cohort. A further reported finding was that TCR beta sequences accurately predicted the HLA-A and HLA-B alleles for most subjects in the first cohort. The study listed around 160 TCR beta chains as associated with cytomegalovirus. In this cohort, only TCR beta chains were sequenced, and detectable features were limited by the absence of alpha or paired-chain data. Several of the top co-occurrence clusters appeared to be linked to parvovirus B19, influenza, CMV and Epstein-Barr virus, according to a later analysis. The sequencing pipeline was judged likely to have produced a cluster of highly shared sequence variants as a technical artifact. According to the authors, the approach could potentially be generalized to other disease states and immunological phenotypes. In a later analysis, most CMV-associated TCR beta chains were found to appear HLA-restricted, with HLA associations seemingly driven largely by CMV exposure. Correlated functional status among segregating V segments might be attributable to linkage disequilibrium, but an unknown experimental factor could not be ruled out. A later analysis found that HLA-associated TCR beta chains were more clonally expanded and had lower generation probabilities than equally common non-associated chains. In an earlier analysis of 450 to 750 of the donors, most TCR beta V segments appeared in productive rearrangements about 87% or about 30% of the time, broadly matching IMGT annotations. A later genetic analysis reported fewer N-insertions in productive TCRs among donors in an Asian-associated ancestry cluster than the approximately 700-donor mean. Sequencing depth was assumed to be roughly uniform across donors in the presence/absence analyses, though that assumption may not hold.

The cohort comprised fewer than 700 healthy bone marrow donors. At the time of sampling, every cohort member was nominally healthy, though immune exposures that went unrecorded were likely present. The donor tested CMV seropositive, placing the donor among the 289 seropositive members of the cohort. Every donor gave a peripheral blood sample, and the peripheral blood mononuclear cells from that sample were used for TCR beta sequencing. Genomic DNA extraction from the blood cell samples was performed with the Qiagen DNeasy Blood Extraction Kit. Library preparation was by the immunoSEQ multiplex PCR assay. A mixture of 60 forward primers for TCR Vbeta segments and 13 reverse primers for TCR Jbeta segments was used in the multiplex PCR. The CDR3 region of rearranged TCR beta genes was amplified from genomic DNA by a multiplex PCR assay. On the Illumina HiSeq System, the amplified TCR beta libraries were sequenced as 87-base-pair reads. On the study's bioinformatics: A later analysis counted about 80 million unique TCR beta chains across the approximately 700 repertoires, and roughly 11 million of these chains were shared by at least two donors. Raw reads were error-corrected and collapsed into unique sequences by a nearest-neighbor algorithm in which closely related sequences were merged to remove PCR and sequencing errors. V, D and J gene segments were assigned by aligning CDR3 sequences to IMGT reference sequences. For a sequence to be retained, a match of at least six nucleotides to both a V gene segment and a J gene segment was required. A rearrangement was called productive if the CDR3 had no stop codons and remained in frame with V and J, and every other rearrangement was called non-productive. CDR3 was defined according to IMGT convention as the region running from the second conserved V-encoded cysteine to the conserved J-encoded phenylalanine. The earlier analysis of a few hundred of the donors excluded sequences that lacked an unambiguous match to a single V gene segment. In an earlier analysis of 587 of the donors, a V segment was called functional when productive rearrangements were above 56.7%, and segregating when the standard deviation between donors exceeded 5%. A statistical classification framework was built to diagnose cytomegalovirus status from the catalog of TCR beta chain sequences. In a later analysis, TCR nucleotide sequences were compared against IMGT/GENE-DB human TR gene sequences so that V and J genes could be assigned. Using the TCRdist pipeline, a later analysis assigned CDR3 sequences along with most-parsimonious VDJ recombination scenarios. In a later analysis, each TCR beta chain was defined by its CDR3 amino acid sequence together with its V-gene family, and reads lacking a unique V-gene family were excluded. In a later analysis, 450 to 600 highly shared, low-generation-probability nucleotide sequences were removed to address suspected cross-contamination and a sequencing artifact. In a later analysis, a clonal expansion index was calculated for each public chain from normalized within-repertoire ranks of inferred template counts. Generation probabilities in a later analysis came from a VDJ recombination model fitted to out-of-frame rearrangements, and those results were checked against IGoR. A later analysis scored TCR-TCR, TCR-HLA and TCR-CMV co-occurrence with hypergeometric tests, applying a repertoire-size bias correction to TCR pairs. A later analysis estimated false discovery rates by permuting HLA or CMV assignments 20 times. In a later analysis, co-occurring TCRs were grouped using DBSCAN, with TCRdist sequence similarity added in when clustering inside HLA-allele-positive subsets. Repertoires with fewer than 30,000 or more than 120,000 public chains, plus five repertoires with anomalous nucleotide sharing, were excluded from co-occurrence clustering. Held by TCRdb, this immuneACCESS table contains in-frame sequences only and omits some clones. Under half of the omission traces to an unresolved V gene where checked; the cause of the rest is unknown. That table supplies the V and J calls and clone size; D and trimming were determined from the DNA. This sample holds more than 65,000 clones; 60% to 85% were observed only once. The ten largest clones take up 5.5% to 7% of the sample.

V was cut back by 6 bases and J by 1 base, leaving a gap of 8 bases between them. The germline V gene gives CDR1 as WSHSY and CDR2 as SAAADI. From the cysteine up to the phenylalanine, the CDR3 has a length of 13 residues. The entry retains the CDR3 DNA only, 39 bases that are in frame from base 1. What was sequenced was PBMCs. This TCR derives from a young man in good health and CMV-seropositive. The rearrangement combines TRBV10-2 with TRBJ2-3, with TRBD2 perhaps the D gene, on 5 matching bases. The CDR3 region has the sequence CASRSGGTDTQYF. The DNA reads TGCGCCAGCAGGTCCGGGGGCACAGATACGCAGTATTTT.